The clone carrying this T cell receptor beta chain has more than one count but fewer than ten. Library preparation tagged each individual cDNA molecule with a unique molecular identifier. Each CDR3 protein is one row after TCRdb ran MiXCR on the RACE reads. The repertoire holds about 96,000 distinct CDR3 sequences, with over 7.5% as singletons. The sample comes from a study of human T cells and chemical hapten exposure. This CDR3 has 13 residues. Germline-derived CDR1 and CDR2 are SGHTA and FQGNSA. The V end lost 3 bases, the J end lost 5 bases, and 8 bases lay between the germline ends. Time point indicated: patch test 2, 6 weeks after DPC sensitization. Regarding treatment: therapeutic diphenylcyclopropenone sensitization with weekly scalp DPC. Patients had alopecia, were aged 18 to 70, and were not pregnant.

This receptor was identified in a woman in her thirties or forties with alopecia areata. Some clones in this sample may be carry-over from other donors' samples. The material sequenced was whole blood, taken in connection with sensitization to the hapten diphenylcyclopropenone (DPC). This chain links TRBV7-2 with TRBJ2-4; D gene uncertain. The CDR3 nucleotides are TGTGCCAGCAGCTTTGCAAGGGAAAACATTCAGTACTTC. Translating gives CASSFARENIQYF. The entire variable domain, with the rest obtained from reference TRBV7-2 and TRBJ2-4, is as follows: GAGVSQSPSNKVTEKGKDVELRCDPISGHTALYWYRQSLGQGLEFLIYFQGNSAPDKSGLPSDRFSAERTGGSVSTLTIQRTQQEDSAVYLCASSFARENIQYFGAGTRLSVL.